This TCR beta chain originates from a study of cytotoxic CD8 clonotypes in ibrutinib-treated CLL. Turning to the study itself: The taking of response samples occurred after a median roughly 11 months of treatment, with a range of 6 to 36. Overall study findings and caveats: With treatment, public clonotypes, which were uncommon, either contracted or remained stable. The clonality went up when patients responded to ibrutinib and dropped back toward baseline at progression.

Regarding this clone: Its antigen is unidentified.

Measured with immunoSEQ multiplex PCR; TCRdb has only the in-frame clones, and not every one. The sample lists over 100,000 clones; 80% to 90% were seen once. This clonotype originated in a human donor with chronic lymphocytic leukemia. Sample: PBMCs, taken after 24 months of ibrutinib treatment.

CDR3 DNA sequence: TGTGCCAGCAGCTACACTCATCTAGGCGAGCAGTACTTC. Protein: CASSYTHLGEQYF. The rearrangement joins TRBV7-6 to TRBJ2-7, with no clear D. Germline values: CDR1 SGHVS, CDR2 FNYEAQ. CDR3 size: 13 residues. V gave up 4 bases and J gave up 6 bases, with 13 bases separating them. Based on the CDR3 plus reference TRBV7-6 and TRBJ2-7, the full variable domain is GAGVSQSPRYKVTKRGQDVALRCDPISGHVSLYWYRQALGQGPEFLTYFNYEAQQDKSGLPNDRFSAERPEGSISTLTIQRTEQRDSAMYRCASSYTHLGEQYFGPGTRLTVT.